This T cell receptor beta chain was identified during a study of cytomegalovirus exposure and HLA in healthy donors. 60 Vbeta and 13 Jbeta primers were used in PCR. In the authors' methods: The count from a later analysis was some 81 million unique TCR beta chains, some 12 million of them shared. Sequenced by immunoSEQ multiplex PCR; TCRdb stores in-frame clones only, minus some. V and J calls and clone size are copied from that table; D and trimming were computed from the DNA. The sample comprises 100,000 to 120,000 clones, about three quarters of which are singletons, and around 2.9% rests with the top ten. It was healthy bone marrow donors who served as donors. Details on this clone: The antigen is undetermined.

Study findings and constraints: From TCR beta sequences, most subjects' HLA-A and HLA-B alleles were reportedly predicted accurately.

The CDR3 runs to 14 residues. From germline, CDR1 is MNHEY and CDR2 SMNVEV (reference sequence). Trimming removed 2 bases from V and 4 bases from J, with 9 bases in between. This TCR came from a woman between 55 and 75 years old in good health and CMV-seropositive. Sequences were obtained from PBMCs. This chain links TRBV27 with TRBJ2-1; tentatively, D is TRBD2 (6 bases). The CDR3: CASSLGTSYNEQFF. The CDR3 DNA follows: TGTGCCAGCAGTTTAGGGACTTCGTACAATGAGCAGTTCTTC.